This is a list of T cell receptor beta chains from one sample in a study of Graves' ophthalmopathy and Graves' hyperthyroidism. Via MiXCR, TCRdb re-called the multiplex PCR reads, giving one row per CDR3 protein. The sample carries about 740,000 distinct CDR3 sequences, about 44% recorded once. The sequencing input was peripheral blood. The receptors derive from an adult man with Graves' ophthalmopathy. The CDR3 runs from the conserved cysteine through the conserved F or W. The order of the fields is J gene, D gene, V gene, CDR3 length, clone size, CDR3 protein, CDR3 DNA. D genes are given only for firm matches. Clone size is stated in some rows and not others, as once, few, many or a class when expanded.

j_gene: TRBJ2-2; d_gene: TRBD1; v_gene: TRBV5-1; len: 15; abundance: .; CDR3aa: CASSLIQGAIGELFF; CDR3nt: TGCGCCAGCAGCTTGATACAGGGGGCGATCGGGGAGCTGTTTTTT
j_gene: TRBJ1-2; d_gene: TRBD1; v_gene: TRBV20-1; len: 15; abundance: once; CDR3aa: CSARAGTATNYGYTF; CDR3nt: TGCAGTGCTAGAGCCGGGACAGCAACTAACTATGGCTACACCTTC
j_gene: TRBJ2-5; d_gene: TRBD1; v_gene: TRBV2; len: 15; abundance: .; CDR3aa: CASSGGTDLQETQYF; CDR3nt: TGTGCCAGCAGTGGTGGGACAGACCTTCAAGAGACCCAGTACTTC
j_gene: TRBJ2-7; d_gene: .; v_gene: TRBV19; len: 13; abundance: few; CDR3aa: CASSIADTYEQYF; CDR3nt: TGTGCCAGTAGTATCGCAGATACCTACGAGCAGTACTTC
j_gene: TRBJ1-2; d_gene: TRBD1; v_gene: TRBV19; len: 16; abundance: few; CDR3aa: CASATGTGGVNYGYTF; CDR3nt: TGTGCCAGTGCTACCGGGACAGGGGGCGTGAACTATGGCTACACCTTC
j_gene: TRBJ2-5; d_gene: TRBD1; v_gene: TRBV2; len: 15; abundance: .; CDR3aa: CASSKSGQGRETQYF; CDR3nt: TGTGCCAGCAGCAAATCGGGACAGGGGAGGGAGACCCAGTACTTC
j_gene: TRBJ1-6; d_gene: .; v_gene: TRBV2; len: 15; abundance: .; CDR3aa: CASRYTVSGLSPLHF; CDR3nt: TGTGCCAGCAGATATACTGTCTCCGGGCTCTCACCCCTCCACTTT
j_gene: TRBJ1-2; d_gene: .; v_gene: TRBV2; len: 12; abundance: many; CDR3aa: CASIDLRNGYTF; CDR3nt: TGTGCCAGCATAGATTTACGCAATGGCTACACCTTC
j_gene: TRBJ1-2; d_gene: .; v_gene: TRBV7-3; len: 13; abundance: many; CDR3aa: CASSLMEGYGYTF; CDR3nt: TGTGCCAGCAGCTTAATGGAGGGTTATGGCTACACCTTC
j_gene: TRBJ1-5; d_gene: .; v_gene: TRBV2; len: 13; abundance: .; CDR3aa: CASNPGFPGPQHF; CDR3nt: TGTGCCAGCAATCCAGGTTTCCCGGGACCCCAGCATTTT
j_gene: TRBJ1-1; d_gene: .; v_gene: TRBV7-6; len: 15; abundance: once; CDR3aa: CASSQGDGGRNEAFF; CDR3nt: TGTGCCAGCAGCCAAGGGGATGGGGGAAGAAATGAAGCTTTCTTT
j_gene: TRBJ2-6; d_gene: .; v_gene: TRBV7-9; len: 13; abundance: .; CDR3aa: CASSQGVRNVLTF; CDR3nt: TGCGCCAGCAGCCAAGGGGTTCGAAACGTCCTGACTTTC
j_gene: TRBJ1-5; d_gene: .; v_gene: TRBV25-1; len: 14; abundance: .; CDR3aa: CASSYSEQTWPQHF; CDR3nt: TGTGCCAGCAGTTACTCGGAGCAAACATGGCCCCAGCATTTT